One T cell receptor (beta chain) is described in this entry. The specificity of this receptor is unknown. Base qualities are not provided; no much larger clone lies one nucleotide away. The data derive from a study of cytomegalovirus exposure and HLA in healthy donors (dated by TCRdb to about 2017). For context, the study as a whole: An earlier analysis of some 600 of the donors reported around 280 Gb of sequence data and 95 million to 120 million unique TCR beta sequences obtained from roughly 180 million T cells. The number of typed donors differed by locus: about 629-640 for A, B, C, DRB1 and DQB1; 500 to 550 for DQA1; 606 for DPA1; and about 450 for DPB1. A later analysis re-analyzed previously published TCR beta repertoires from 650 to 800 donors and added high-resolution HLA genotyping to study TCR occurrence patterns. Besides the first cohort of around 700 subjects, a separate validation cohort made up of roughly 130 different subjects was used. HLA typing included class I and class II loci at four-digit resolution. Donor age, sex, ethnicity and CMV serostatus were compiled together with the repertoire data. The genetic ancestry cluster associated with self-reported Caucasian donors included 70% to 85% of the roughly 390 genotyped donors. Approximately 330 gigabases of sequencing data and around 88 million unique TCR sequences made up an early release that covered 500 to 650 HLA-typed donors. Rather than drawing on any new phenotypic data, the later analysis identified candidate immune exposures from TCR beta sequences and the way those sequences occurred across donors. The study aimed to test whether cataloging public T cell receptors could reveal signatures of past pathogen exposure. An earlier analysis of several hundred of the donors applied high-throughput TCR beta sequencing to assess whether each TCR beta V gene segment acted as functional or pseudogenic. Four to six DR-DQ haplotypes were handled as single units for association and clustering, since linkage in the cohort was strong. To predict cytomegalovirus infection status, the study brought together high-throughput TCR immunosequencing, statistical association of individual TCRs with disease status, and machine learning. All discovery cohort repertoires had been generated using a single sequencing platform. In a later genetic analysis, genome-wide SNP genotypes for about 60% of the 666 donors were used, and that subset was treated as a discovery cohort. The study used immunosequencing to profile the T cell repertoires of 670 or so subjects and linked those repertoires to cytomegalovirus serostatus. Across some 400 genotyped donors of the cohort, an average of approximately 200,000 unique TCR beta nucleotide sequences per donor were sequenced, and 15% to 20% of those sequences were non-productive.

In total, just over 650 healthy bone marrow donors made up the cohort. At the time of sampling, all cohort members were nominally healthy, though unrecorded immune exposures were likely present. The donor tested CMV seronegative, placing the donor among the roughly 400 seronegative members of the cohort. Each donor provided a peripheral blood sample, and peripheral blood mononuclear cells were used for TCR beta sequencing. Genomic DNA was extracted from the blood cell samples with the Qiagen DNeasy Blood Extraction Kit. The library came from the immunoSEQ multiplex PCR assay. For the multiplex PCR, a mixture combining 60 forward primers for TCR Vbeta segments and 13 reverse primers for TCR Jbeta segments was used. The CDR3 region of rearranged TCR beta genes was amplified from genomic DNA with a multiplex PCR assay. Amplified TCR beta libraries were sequenced as 87-base-pair reads on the Illumina HiSeq System. The study's processing was this. A later analysis counted around 72 million unique TCR beta chains across the 500 to 850 repertoires, and roughly 10 million of these chains were shared by at least two donors. To remove PCR and sequencing errors, raw reads were error-corrected and collapsed into unique sequences using a nearest-neighbor algorithm that merged closely related sequences. To assign V, D and J gene segments, CDR3 sequences were aligned to IMGT reference sequences. For a sequence to be retained, at least a six-nucleotide match to both a V gene segment and a J gene segment was required. A rearrangement was called productive if the CDR3 had no stop codons and remained in frame with V and J, and every other rearrangement was called non-productive. CDR3 was defined according to IMGT convention as the region running from the second conserved V-encoded cysteine to the conserved J-encoded phenylalanine. The earlier analysis of some 550 of the donors excluded any sequence lacking an unambiguous match to a single V gene segment. In an earlier analysis of 587 of the donors, a V segment was called functional when productive rearrangements were above 56.7%, and segregating when the standard deviation between donors exceeded 5%. A statistical classification framework was built to diagnose cytomegalovirus status from the catalog of TCR beta chain sequences. A later analysis assigned V and J genes by comparing TCR nucleotide sequences with IMGT/GENE-DB human TR gene sequences. The TCRdist pipeline was used in a later analysis to assign CDR3 sequences and most-parsimonious VDJ recombination scenarios. In a later analysis, each TCR beta chain was defined by its CDR3 amino acid sequence together with its V-gene family, and reads lacking a unique V-gene family were excluded. As a way to deal with suspected cross-contamination and a sequencing artifact, a later analysis dropped more than 500 nucleotide sequences that were highly shared and had low generation probability. For each public chain, a later analysis derived a clonal expansion index from normalized ranks of inferred template counts within each repertoire. In a later analysis, generation probabilities were computed with a VDJ recombination model fitted to out-of-frame rearrangements, and the resulting probabilities were checked against IGoR. In a later analysis, TCR-TCR, TCR-HLA and TCR-CMV co-occurrence was scored with hypergeometric tests, and a repertoire-size bias correction was applied to TCR pairs. To estimate false discovery rates, a later analysis permuted the HLA or CMV assignments 20 times. In a later analysis, co-occurring TCRs were grouped with DBSCAN, and TCRdist sequence similarity was added when clustering was performed within HLA-allele-positive subsets. For co-occurrence clustering, repertoires with fewer than 30,000 or more than 120,000 public chains were excluded, along with roughly 5 repertoires with anomalous nucleotide sharing. TCRdb took this table from immuneACCESS and kept in-frame rearrangements with V and J called. Such tables lack part of the clones; where checked against another copy, unresolved V genes explain under half of the gap, and the rest is unexplained. The D gene and trimming were derived from the DNA, and the V and J assignments and clone size from that table. This sample has about 210,000 clones in its table, and about 75% of those were observed once. The ten largest clones add up to 1.5% to 2% of the sample.

Broader findings and caveats from the paper: In an earlier analysis of around 600 of the donors, most TCR beta V segments were observed in productive rearrangements about 90% or about 30% of the time, broadly matching IMGT annotations. HLA typing was unavailable for some donors at each locus, so association tests used only the typed subset. In vitro tests confirmed that a few of the cytomegalovirus-associated TCR beta chains recognize cytomegalovirus antigens. In both the original and validation cohorts, the classifier was reported to diagnose cytomegalovirus status with high specificity and sensitivity. Only TCR beta chains were sequenced in this cohort, and the absence of alpha or paired-chain data limited detectable features. CMV serostatus was the only immune exposure information available for the cohort. A later analysis found that most CMV-associated TCR beta chains appeared HLA-restricted, with HLA associations seemingly driven largely by CMV exposure. A later genetic analysis associated a missense DCLRE1C variant with V-gene and J-gene trimming of TCR beta chains, and an independent cohort replicated the association. Linkage disequilibrium might explain the correlated functional status among segregating V segments, but an unknown experimental factor could not be excluded. According to a later genetic analysis, donors in an Asian-associated ancestry cluster had fewer N-insertions in productive TCRs than the roughly 670-donor mean. In a later analysis, some 17,000 TCR beta sequences were associated with specific HLA alleles at a false discovery rate of 0.05. A total of about 150 TCR beta chains were listed by the study as associated with cytomegalovirus. When HLA alleles, especially DR and DQ, strongly co-occurred, attributing TCR associations to individual alleles was difficult. In a later analysis, several top co-occurrence clusters were reported to appear linked to parvovirus B19, influenza, CMV and Epstein-Barr virus. The presence/absence analyses assumed that sequencing depth was roughly uniform across donors, and that assumption may not be true. Some IMGT-functional V segments, including TRBV6-2 and TRBV6-3, could not be distinguished by the 87-base-pair reads and were therefore excluded. Because counts were too low, approximately 15 rarely observed V segments, including chromosome 9 orphons, were excluded from the earlier analysis of around 590 of the donors. In a later analysis, HLA-associated TCR beta chains were found to be more clonally expanded and to have lower generation probabilities than equally common non-associated chains. Most TCR sequences were observed very rarely across donors, whereas some public TCRs were present in many individuals. According to the authors, the approach could potentially be generalized to other disease states and immunological phenotypes. A cluster of highly shared sequence variants was judged likely to represent a technical artifact of the sequencing pipeline. In a later analysis, TCR association rates were found to vary across HLA loci, with the most associated TCRs seen for DRB1 alleles and the fewest for HLA-C alleles. A further reported finding was that TCR beta sequences accurately predicted the HLA-A and HLA-B alleles for most subjects in the first cohort.

CDR1 and CDR2 are drawn from the germline V gene (reference sequence): DFQATT, SNEGSKA. V sheds 2 bases and J sheds 3 bases, leaving 3 bases between their ends. From the cysteine through the phenylalanine, the CDR3 covers 11 amino acids. CDR3 DNA only is kept here, 33 bases in frame from base 1. The sample comprised PBMCs. This receptor was taken from a male donor in good health and CMV-seronegative. The rearrangement joined TRBV20-1 to TRBJ2-3; no D segment can be confidently identified. At the DNA level, the sequence is TGCAGTGCTAGATATACAGATACGCAGTATTTT. Translated, it gives CSARYTDTQYF.